Only one count was recorded for the clone carrying this T cell receptor (beta chain). The germline gives CDR1 SNHLY, CDR2 FYNNEI. V trimming: 6 bases; J trimming: 2 bases; junction bases outside the gene matches: 7. This CDR3 has 15 residues. This sample is part of a study of shared T cell receptors in the human thymus. Only in-frame clones appear in the TCRdb table, and some are missing; sequencing was by immunoSEQ multiplex PCR. The sample records about 380,000 clones, about 95% being singletons. This TCR derives from a human donor. Sequencing was carried out using thymocytes. The chain employs TRBV2 and TRBJ2-5, with 9 bases fitting TRBD2. CDR3 protein: CASRSTSGSQETQYF. The CDR3 coding sequence is TGTGCCAGCAGAAGTACTAGCGGGTCACAAGAGACCCAGTACTTC.